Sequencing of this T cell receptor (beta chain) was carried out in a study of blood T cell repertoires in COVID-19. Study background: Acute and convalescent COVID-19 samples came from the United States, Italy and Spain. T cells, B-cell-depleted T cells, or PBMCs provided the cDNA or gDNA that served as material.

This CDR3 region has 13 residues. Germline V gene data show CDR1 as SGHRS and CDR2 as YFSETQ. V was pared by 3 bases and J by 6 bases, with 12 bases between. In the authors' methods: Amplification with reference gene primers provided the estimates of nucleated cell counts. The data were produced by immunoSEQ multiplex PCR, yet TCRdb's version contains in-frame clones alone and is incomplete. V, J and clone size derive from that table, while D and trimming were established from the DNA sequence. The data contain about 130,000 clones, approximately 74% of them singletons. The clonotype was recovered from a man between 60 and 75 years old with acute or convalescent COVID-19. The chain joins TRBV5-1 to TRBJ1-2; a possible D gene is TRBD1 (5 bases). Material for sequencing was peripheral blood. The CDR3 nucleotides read TGCGCCAGCAGCTCCTCGGGGGTAGATGGCTACACCTTC. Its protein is CASSSSGVDGYTF.